One and the same sample provided the 13 T cell receptor beta chains below, sequenced in a study of long-term antiretroviral therapy in people with HIV. Sequencing relied on immunoSEQ assay v3.0, run at survey level. The assay was immunoSEQ multiplex PCR, and TCRdb's table has in-frame clones only and misses some. Here the sample spans under 30,000 clones, about nine tenths being singletons. The sequencing here drew on unsorted PBMCs, taken 1.8 years before starting antiretroviral therapy. The receptor set was obtained from a man in his fifties with HIV.

The chain is built from TRBV27 and TRBJ2-1, with D possibly TRBD2 on 6 matching bases. Per germline, CDR1 MNHEY and CDR2 SMNVEV (reference sequence). The CDR3 sequence is 17 residues long. The V and J ends lost 6 bases and 8 bases respectively, with 26 bases between them. CDR3 in DNA: TGTGCCAGCAGCCGTAAACTAGCAGGCTTCGAGTCTGATGAGCAGTTCTTC. Its translation is CASSRKLAGFESDEQFF.

The V gene is TRBV5-1, the J gene TRBJ2-1, with 7 positions matching TRBD2. Germline CDR1 SGHRS, CDR2 YFSETQ. The CDR3 extends over 13 amino acids. Trimming removed 6 bases from V and 5 bases from J; junction bases left unmatched: 5. The CDR3 DNA follows: TGCGCCAGCAACCCCGGACTAGACAATGAGCAGTTCTTC. This codes for CASNPGLDNEQFF.

The CDR3 here is CASSQTGDTQYF. CDR3 sequence (DNA): TGTGCCAGCAGTCAAACGGGAGATACGCAGTATTTT. The V and J genes are TRBV6-6 and TRBJ2-3; no clear D. Trimming pared 5 bases from V and 5 bases from J, leaving 8 bases between. Germline loops: CDR1 MNHNY, CDR2 SVGAGI (reference sequence). CDR3 length: 12 residues.

The chain has TRBV5-1 and TRBJ2-3; D perhaps matches TRBD1 (5 bases). Germline CDR1 is SGHRS and CDR2 is YFSETQ. V dropped 0 bases and J dropped 5 bases, with 10 bases sitting between them. The CDR3 covers 14 residues. CDR3 protein: CASSLGRVEDTQYF. In nucleotides, the CDR3 is TGCGCCAGCAGCTTGGGCAGGGTTGAAGATACGCAGTATTTT.

This rearrangement joins TRBV30 to TRBJ2-2; TRBD1 matches 7 bases. Trimming at V came to 7 bases and at J to 5 bases, leaving 7 bases not matched to a gene. The CDR3 has 13 residues. Germline values: CDR1 GTSNPN, CDR2 SVGIG (reference sequence). As DNA, the CDR3 is TGTGCCTACACCAGACAGGGAACCGGGGAGCTGTTTTTT. Translation gives CAYTRQGTGELFF. The full variable domain, its missing parts supplied by reference TRBV30 and TRBJ2-2, is SQTIHQWPATLVQPVGSPLSLECTVEGTSNPNLYWYRQAAGRGLQLLFYSVGIGQISSEVPQNLSASRPQDRQFILSSKKLLLSDSGFYLCAYTRQGTGELFFGEGSRLTVL.

The chain recombines TRBV4-2 with TRBJ1-1; TRBD1 aligns across 7 bases. In germline, CDR1 is LGHNA, CDR2 YNFKEQ. This CDR3 contains 15 residues. V lost 5 bases and J lost 3; bases outside the gene matches: 9. CDR3 sequence (DNA): TGTGCCAGCAGCGCCAACAGGGGCGGGTACACTGAAGCTTTCTTT. Protein sequence: CASSANRGGYTEAFF.

This sequence joins TRBV2 and TRBJ1-2, with D possibly being TRBD1 (6 bases). The CDR3 runs 13 residues. Germline assignment: CDR1 SNHLY and CDR2 FYNNEI. Trimming took 6 bases from V and 4 from J, leaving 12 bases between them. CDR3 in amino acids: CASSYGQLYGYTF. The CDR3, as DNA: TGTGCCAGCAGCTACGGACAGCTCTATGGCTACACCTTC.

V gene TRBV6-1 combines with J gene TRBJ2-5; maybe TRBD2 (7 bases). The CDR3 extends over 15 amino acids. V dropped 10 bases and J dropped 5 bases, with 23 bases sitting between them. Germline V gene sequence: CDR1 MNHNS, CDR2 SASEGT. CDR3 coding DNA: TGTGCCACCGATGCTTGGGGGGGCCTGGGGGAGACCCAGTACTTC. Its translation is CATDAWGGLGETQYF.

The chain's CDR3 is CASSLAGAGGSYEQYF. CDR3 DNA: TGCGCCAGCAGCTTGGCCGGAGCGGGAGGGTCCTACGAGCAGTACTTC. The chain recombines TRBV5-1 with TRBJ2-7, with 10 bases that match TRBD2. Losses at the gene ends were 0 bases for V and 1 base for J; bases not matched to a gene: 4. This CDR3 is built from 16 residues. Germline V gene data show CDR1 as SGHRS and CDR2 as YFSETQ.

The CDR3 sequence: CASSFTAGGDQPQHF. Written as DNA, the CDR3 is TGCGCCAGCAGCTTTACGGCGGGGGGCGATCAGCCCCAGCATTTT. The V gene is TRBV5-1, the J gene TRBJ1-5; TRBD1 might be the D (6 bases). CDR3 length: 15 residues. Germline CDR1 is SGHRS and CDR2 is YFSETQ. The V and J ends lost 2 bases and 5 bases respectively, with 14 bases between them.

This chain connects TRBV30 to TRBJ1-5; a weak D match, TRBD1 (5 bases). Germline V CDR1 and CDR2: GTSNPN, SVGIG (reference sequence). The ends were cut back, 0 bases at V and 5 bases at J, with 11 bases in the middle. CDR3 size: 14 residues. The CDR3 nucleotides read TGTGCCTGGAGTGTCGGGTCAGGGCATCAGCCCCAGCATTTT. It specifies CAWSVGSGHQPQHF. The full variable domain, in which reference TRBV30 and TRBJ1-5 provide the parts outside the CDR3, is SQTIHQWPATLVQPVGSPLSLECTVEGTSNPNLYWYRQAAGRGLQLLFYSVGIGQISSEVPQNLSASRPQDRQFILSSKKLLLSDSGFYLCAWSVGSGHQPQHFGDGTRLSIL.

This clone was recorded only once. The genes are TRBV4-2 and TRBJ2-1; 9 nucleotides line up with TRBD2. The CDR3 contains 15 residues. With V trimmed by 4 bases and J by 8 bases, 9 bases remained unmatched. The V gene's germline CDR1 is LGHNA and CDR2 YNFKEQ. The CDR3 region has the DNA TGTGCCAGCAGCCCCACTAGCGGGTATTTCGATGAGCAGTTCTTC. This translates into CASSPTSGYFDEQFF.

The chain employs TRBV14 and TRBJ2-7; maybe TRBD1 (5 bases). With 4 bases removed from V and 6 bases from J, the gap between germline ends came to 13 bases. The V gene's germline CDR1 is SGHDN and CDR2 FVKESK. CDR3 length: 13 residues. The CDR3 spells CASSPRWGGEQYF. CDR3 nucleotides: TGTGCCAGCAGCCCCCGCTGGGGCGGCGAGCAGTACTTC.